One and the same sample provided the 22 T cell receptor beta chains below, sequenced in a study of shared clonotypes between healthy human individuals. Measured with immunoSEQ multiplex PCR; TCRdb has only the in-frame clones, and not every one. The data contain some 320,000 clones, around nine tenths of them singletons. The sequencing input was memory CD8+ T cells sorted from blood. Subset specified: CD45RO+ cells pooled with CCR7-negative TemRA cells. These receptors were collected from a young man in good health.

The V call is TRBV7-6, the J call TRBJ2-2; a weak D match, TRBD1 (6 bases). Germline V gene lookup returns CDR1 SGHVS and CDR2 FNYEAQ. The CDR3 length is 16 residues. V was pared by 2 bases and J by 1 base, with 11 bases between. The DNA of the CDR3 is TGTGCCAGCAGCTTATTGCAGGGGCGGAACACCGGGGAGCTGTTTTTT. Encoded protein: CASSLLQGRNTGELFF.

This clone was observed a handful of times. Compared with germline, one end of the junction differs, possibly owing to a read error. This chain connects TRBV7-7 to TRBJ2-5; 8 positions match TRBD2. The germline V gene has CDR1 SSHAT and CDR2 FNYEAQ (reference sequence). The CDR3 contains 16 residues. DNA for the CDR3: TGTGCTAGCAGCCCCTACGAGACTAGCGTAGGAGAGACCCAGTACTTC. Protein product: CASSPYETSVGETQYF.

In this sample, this clone turned up many times. The DNA of the CDR3 is TGCGCCAGCAGTGAGCGGCAGGGGGTAGCTCAGGGCGAGCAGTACTTC. Encoded protein: CASSERQGVAQGEQYF. This sequence joins TRBV10-1 and TRBJ2-7, with TRBD1 identical over 7 bases. CDR3 length: 16 residues. After removal of 2 bases from V and 6 bases from J, the junction contained 13 bases not matched to a gene. Germline V lookup: CDR1 WNHNN, CDR2 SYGVQD (reference sequence).

The genes are TRBV10-2 and TRBJ2-2; 8 nucleotides align to TRBD2. The CDR3 runs to 15 residues. J was trimmed by 0 bases and V by 10 bases; bases with no gene match: 7. Germline V gives CDR1 WSHSY, CDR2 SAAADI. The chain's CDR3 is CAIESGGTNTGELFF. CDR3 nucleotide sequence: TGCGCCATCGAAAGCGGGGGAACGAACACCGGGGAGCTGTTTTTT.

The gene calls are TRBV13 and TRBJ2-7, with a tentative D call TRBD1 (5 bases). This CDR3 contains 14 residues. Trimming pared 0 bases from V and 3 bases from J, leaving 9 bases between. The germline CDR1 and CDR2 sequences are PRHDT and FYEKMQ (reference sequence). The DNA of the CDR3 is TGTGCCAGCAGCTTAGGGCCCCAGGGCTACGAGCAGTACTTC. This sequence encodes CASSLGPQGYEQYF.

This clone was observed a single time. This rearrangement joins TRBV15 to TRBJ2-7, with D unclear. Germline V gene sequence: CDR1 LNHNV, CDR2 YYDKDF (reference sequence). V lost 3 bases to trimming and J lost 0 bases, with 12 bases between them. The CDR3 runs to 15 residues. The CDR3 DNA follows: TGTGCCACCAGCAGCCTATGGACGGCCTCCTACGAGCAGTACTTC. Its protein is CATSSLWTASYEQYF.

V gene TRBV14 combines with J gene TRBJ2-7; D uncertain. Germline CDR1 is SGHDN and CDR2 is FVKESK. CDR3 size: 15 residues. V lost 5 bases and J 8 bases, leaving 22 bases between the germline ends. The CDR3 nucleotides are TGTGCCAGCAGCTCCCTCCACGAGACGACGGATAAGCAGTACTTC. Translated, it gives CASSSLHETTDKQYF.

The V and J genes are TRBV27 and TRBJ1-2; TRBD1 is a possible D gene (5 bases). The length of the CDR3 is 15 residues. V was trimmed by 3 bases and J by 0 bases, leaving 11 bases between them. Germline lookup yields CDR1 MNHEY and CDR2 SMNVEV (reference sequence). CDR3 amino acids: CASSFSGTANYGYTF. DNA of the CDR3: TGTGCCAGCAGTTTCTCCGGGACGGCTAACTATGGCTACACCTTC.

This rearrangement joins TRBV5-5 to TRBJ1-1, with D possibly TRBD1 on 5 matching bases. This CDR3 has 14 amino acids. Germline V gives CDR1 SGHKS, CDR2 YYEKEE (reference sequence). Trimming stripped 2 bases from V and 3 bases from J, with 11 bases between. This CDR3 reads CASSFEGRDTEAFF. In DNA, the CDR3 is TGTGCCAGCAGCTTTGAGGGCAGGGACACTGAAGCTTTCTTT.

This chain joins TRBV7-9 and TRBJ1-2; D is uncertain. CDR3 length: 15 residues. The V and J ends lost 7 bases and 0 bases respectively, with 15 bases between them. Germline assignment: CDR1 SEHNR and CDR2 FQNEAQ (reference sequence). CDR3 region: CASTPPDGTNYGYTF. CDR3 coding DNA: TGTGCCAGCACCCCCCCCGACGGCACTAACTATGGCTACACCTTC.

This sequence joins TRBV10-3 and TRBJ1-4, with a tentative D call TRBD1 (5 bases). The CDR3 consists of 13 residues. Trimming took off 7 bases at V and 6 bases at J, with 12 bases between the two ends. The germline gives CDR1 ENHRY, CDR2 SYGVKD. CDR3 amino acids: CAINSGRDEKLFF. CDR3 sequence (DNA): TGTGCCATCAATTCAGGGCGGGATGAAAAACTGTTTTTT.

The chain uses TRBV4-3 and TRBJ1-2; no reliable D call. The CDR3 loop spans 13 amino acids. Germline-derived CDR1 and CDR2 are LGHNA and YSLEER. Trimming took off 1 base at V and 8 bases at J, with 11 bases between the two ends. The CDR3 reads CASSQVVGWGYTF. The CDR3 bases are TGCGCCAGCAGCCAAGTCGTAGGCTGGGGCTACACCTTC.

The count of this clone is one. This chain joins TRBV5-1 and TRBJ2-7; no reliable D call. Deletions cut 1 base from V and 0 bases from J, with 14 bases between. The CDR3 has 16 amino acids. Looked up from germline, CDR1 is SGHRS and CDR2 is YFSETQ. CDR3 coding DNA: TGCGCCAGCAGCTTGTTCGGGTATCGGGTCTCCTACGAGCAGTACTTC. Translated: CASSLFGYRVSYEQYF.

The chain has TRBV2 and TRBJ1-2; a possible D gene is TRBD1 (6 bases). CDR1 and CDR2 (germline): SNHLY, FYNNEI. This CDR3 has 17 amino acids. V shed 7 bases and J shed 2 bases, with 23 bases lying between them. The CDR3 loop is CASIRDNNRAGNYGYTF. The CDR3 DNA is TGTGCCAGCATCCGAGACAATAACAGGGCTGGGAACTATGGCTACACCTTC. Based on the CDR3 plus reference TRBV2 and TRBJ1-2, the full variable domain is EPEVTQTPSHQVTQMGQEVILRCVPISNHLYFYWYRQILGQKVEFLVSFYNNEISEKSEIFDDQFSVERPDGSNFTLKIRSTKLEDSAMYFCASIRDNNRAGNYGYTFGSGTRLTVV.

The rearrangement uses TRBV27 and TRBJ1-6, with a weak D call TRBD1 (6 bases). CDR1 and CDR2 (germline): MNHEY, SMNVEV (reference sequence). The V end lost 0 bases, the J end lost 8 bases, and 11 bases lay between the germline ends. The CDR3 consists of 15 residues. The CDR3 coding sequence is TGTGCCAGCAGTTTATCGACAGGAGCTTATTCACCCCTCCACTTT. Its protein is CASSLSTGAYSPLHF.

This chain links TRBV5-1 with TRBJ1-4; D remains ambiguous. Germline CDR1 is SGHRS and CDR2 is YFSETQ. The CDR3 has 14 residues. V lost 1 base to trimming and J lost 8 bases, with 12 bases between them. This chain's CDR3 is CASSLHPEGEKLFF. The CDR3 DNA reads TGCGCCAGCAGCTTGCACCCCGAGGGAGAAAAACTGTTTTTT.

The chain recombines TRBV4-3 with TRBJ1-1; D remains ambiguous. V lost 2 bases and J lost 1, with 14 bases in between. The germline V gene has CDR1 LGHNA and CDR2 YSLEER. The CDR3 runs 16 residues. The CDR3: CASSQNLIWANTEAFF. The CDR3 DNA sequence: TGCGCCAGCAGCCAAAATCTAATTTGGGCGAACACTGAAGCTTTCTTT.

The V call is TRBV6-5, the J call TRBJ2-1, with 8 bases matching TRBD2. The CDR3 is 15 residues long. The trim removed 1 base at V and 6 bases at J, leaving 5 bases unmatched. Germline V gene sequence: CDR1 MNHEY, CDR2 SVGAGI. The CDR3 region has the DNA TGTGCCAGCAGTTACTTAGCGGGAAGTAGCAATGAGCAGTTCTTC. Residues: CASSYLAGSSNEQFF.

This rearrangement joins TRBV7-2 to TRBJ2-1; 8 nucleotides align to TRBD2. This CDR3 comprises 15 residues. Germline lookup yields CDR1 SGHTA and CDR2 FQGNSA. V trimming: 3 bases; J trimming: 3 bases; junction bases outside the gene matches: 4. In DNA, the CDR3 is TGTGCCAGCAGCTTTTTAGCGGGATTCTACAATGAGCAGTTCTTC. It yields the protein CASSFLAGFYNEQFF.

This chain uses TRBV19 with TRBJ1-3; no firm D call. Germline assignment: CDR1 LNHDA and CDR2 SQIVND (reference sequence). The V end was cut by 1 base, the J end by 0 bases, with 7 bases between. The CDR3 extends over 15 amino acids. The CDR3 protein is CASSIAVYSGNTIYF. The CDR3 DNA is TGTGCCAGTAGTATAGCAGTTTACTCTGGAAACACCATATATTTT.

The V gene is TRBV4-3, the J gene TRBJ1-2, with a possible D match to TRBD1 (5 bases). This CDR3 has 15 amino acids. The germline V gene has CDR1 LGHNA and CDR2 YSLEER. V was cut by 0 bases and J by 8 bases, with 16 bases left in between. The CDR3 sequence is CASSQERTGVGGYTF. As DNA, the CDR3 is TGCGCCAGCAGCCAAGAAAGGACGGGGGTTGGAGGCTACACCTTC.

The chain recombines TRBV4-1 with TRBJ2-1, with D perhaps TRBD1 (7 bases). Trimming stripped 5 bases from V and 4 bases from J, with 15 bases between. The CDR3 is made up of 15 amino acids. Germline V lookup: CDR1 MGHRA, CDR2 YSYEKL. CDR3 amino acids: CASSFRGTVYNEQFF. The DNA of the CDR3 is TGCGCCAGCAGCTTTCGCGGGACAGTATACAATGAGCAGTTCTTC.